A selection of T cell receptor beta chains follows, all from one sample in a study of blood T cell repertoires in COVID-19. The repertoire was sequenced with immunoSEQ multiplex PCR; TCRdb's copy has only in-frame clones and lacks some. The table has 100,000 to 120,000 clones, roughly 80% seen once; the top ten hold roughly 19%. The material sequenced was peripheral blood. The receptors stem from a woman between 65 and 79 years old with acute or convalescent COVID-19. Each CDR3 is given with its conserved first and last residue. A D gene is named only where the DNA matches it firmly. The size of a clone is reported for some rows only, either as once, few or many, or as a class for expanded clones.

v_call	cdr3_length	j_call	clone_size	d_call	cdr3_aa	cdr3_nt
TRBV3-1/TRBV3-2	16	TRBJ1-5	NA	TRBD1	CASSQDPGQGHQPQHF	TGTGCCAGCAGCCAAGATCCCGGACAGGGGCACCAGCCCCAGCATTTT
TRBV7-9	13	TRBJ2-1	NA	TRBD1	CASSSRGPDEQFF	TGTGCCAGCAGCAGCAGGGGGCCCGATGAGCAGTTCTTC
TRBV7-8	16	TRBJ2-5	NA	TRBD2	CASSSSGALGGETQYF	TGTGCCAGCAGCTCTAGCGGGGCCCTCGGAGGGGAGACCCAGTACTTC
TRBV7-9	15	TRBJ2-7	NA	TRBD2	CASSGSGGNSYEQYF	TGTGCCAGCAGCGGTAGCGGGGGGAACTCCTACGAGCAGTACTTC
TRBV7-8	12	TRBJ2-7	NA	NA	CASSRSTYEQYF	TGTGCCAGCAGCCGATCTACGTACGAGCAGTACTTC
TRBV5-6	15	TRBJ1-2	few	TRBD1	CASSLGDRYNYGYTF	TGTGCCAGCAGCTTGGGGGACAGATATAACTATGGCTACACCTTC
TRBV3-1/TRBV3-2	15	TRBJ2-3	NA	TRBD2	CAIGLAGGGTDTQYF	TGTGCCATCGGACTAGCGGGGGGCGGAACAGATACGCAGTATTTT
TRBV29-1	14	TRBJ2-3	few	TRBD2	CSGTSGGAADTQYF	TGCAGCGGGACTAGCGGGGGGGCGGCAGATACGCAGTATTTT
TRBV27	15	TRBJ1-3	NA	NA	CASSAGLYSGNTIYF	TGTGCCAGCAGTGCAGGGTTATACTCTGGAAACACCATATATTTT
TRBV2	15	TRBJ1-4	NA	NA	CASSDQTAYNEKLFF	TGTGCCAGCAGTGATCAGACAGCCTATAATGAAAAACTGTTTTTT
TRBV24-1	22	TRBJ1-1	NA	TRBD1	CATSDLWRGTGGSILLNTEAFF	TGTGCCACCAGTGATTTGTGGAGGGGGACAGGCGGTTCTATCCTCCTGAACACTGAAGCTTTCTTT
TRBV3-1/TRBV3-2	14	TRBJ1-4	once	NA	CASSNAGAPGKLFF	TGTGCCAGCAGCAACGCCGGAGCTCCCGGAAAACTGTTTTTT
TRBV3-1/TRBV3-2	18	TRBJ2-2	NA	TRBD2	CASSQILAGGPHTGELFF	TGTGCCAGCAGCCAGATACTAGCGGGGGGGCCCCACACCGGGGAGCTGTTTTTT
TRBV5-1	17	TRBJ1-3	NA	NA	CASSRGPNQGAGNTIYF	TGCGCCAGCAGCCGTGGTCCCAACCAAGGGGCTGGAAACACCATATATTTT
TRBV6-6	14	TRBJ1-1	NA	NA	CASSYPGQAEDAFF	TGTGCCAGCAGTTACCCAGGGCAGGCCGAAGACGCTTTCTTT
TRBV5-1	16	TRBJ1-3	NA	TRBD1	CASSLGDRGSGNTIYF	TGCGCCAGCAGCTTGGGGGACAGGGGATCTGGAAACACCATATATTTT
TRBV10-3	18	TRBJ2-2	NA	TRBD2	CAISLSGGAPEYTGELFF	TGTGCCATCAGCTTGAGCGGGGGGGCCCCCGAGTACACCGGGGAGCTGTTTTTT
TRBV12-3/TRBV12-4	13	TRBJ1-2	NA	NA	CASSLTGSYGYTF	TGTGCCAGCAGTTTAACAGGGTCCTATGGCTACACCTTC
TRBV30	14	TRBJ2-2	NA	NA	CAWSGQTGAGELFF	TGTGCCTGGAGTGGTCAGACGGGGGCCGGGGAGCTGTTTTTT
TRBV19	14	TRBJ1-4	NA	TRBD1	CASSRGDREEKLFF	TGTGCCAGTAGTCGGGGGGACAGGGAGGAAAAACTGTTTTTT